The 23 T cell receptor beta chains given below trace back to one sample, sequenced in a study of T cell responses to AZD1222 COVID-19 vaccine. This table comes from immunoSEQ multiplex PCR, and its TCRdb copy is limited to in-frame clones, with some not included. This table holds tens of thousands of clones, 65% to 80% found once. This specimen was peripheral blood, taken on day 0 of AZD1222 vaccination. The receptors come from an adult in good health.

The chain recombines TRBV6-5 with TRBJ2-2; D might be TRBD1 (6 bases). This CDR3 is built from 15 residues. CDR1 MNHEY and CDR2 SVGAGI come from the germline V gene. V was clipped by 6 bases and J by 1 base, with 12 bases between them. CDR3 DNA: TGTGCCAGCAGGGTACAGGGAGTGAACACCGGGGAGCTGTTTTTT. Translated, it gives CASRVQGVNTGELFF.

V usage is TRBV7-9 and J usage is TRBJ1-6; D gene uncertain. V was clipped by 3 bases and J by 9 bases, with 6 bases between them. The CDR3 consists of 12 residues. Germline-derived CDR1 and CDR2 are SEHNR and FQNEAQ (reference sequence). The CDR3 is CASSFVGSPLHF. For the CDR3, the DNA is TGTGCCAGCAGCTTTGTAGGTTCACCCCTCCACTTT.

This clone was seen a handful of times. The chain carries TRBV27 and TRBJ1-6, with TRBD1 as a possible D gene (5 bases). Trimming took 4 bases from V and 9 from J, leaving 13 bases between them. The CDR3 spans 14 residues. Germline V CDR1 and CDR2: MNHEY, SMNVEV (reference sequence). In DNA, the CDR3 is TGTGCCAGCAGTTATCTCCAGGGTGGTTCACCCCTCCACTTT. This codes for CASSYLQGGSPLHF.

J is TRBJ1-2 and V is TRBV19; the D gene is possibly TRBD1 (6 bases). V was shortened by 6 bases and J by 5 bases, with 13 bases between the two germline ends. Germline CDR1 is LNHDA and CDR2 is SQIVND (reference sequence). CDR3 length: 13 residues. In nucleotides, the CDR3 is TGTGCCAGTAGCCTAGGGGGTCGGTATGGCTACACCTTC. This translates into CASSLGGRYGYTF.

The chain has TRBV11-3 and TRBJ2-3; either TRBD1 or TRBD2 may fit D (5 bases each). Germline V gene data show CDR1 as SGHNT and CDR2 as YENEEA. Between the trimmed V and J ends, which lost 4 bases and 2 bases, there was a span of 10 bases. CDR3 length: 14 amino acids. The CDR3 sequence is CASSSGRVTDTQYF. CDR3 nucleotides: TGTGCCAGCAGCTCGGGACGGGTCACAGATACGCAGTATTTT.

This clone was picked up a small number of times. The rearrangement joins TRBV19 to TRBJ2-1; D may be TRBD1 (6 bases). The CDR3 totals 15 residues. Trimming pared 6 bases from V and 5 bases from J, leaving 17 bases between. Per the germline V gene, CDR1 is LNHDA and CDR2 is SQIVND (reference sequence). The CDR3 region has the DNA TGTGCCAGTAGGGGCAGGGGATTACCTGACAATGAGCAGTTCTTC. Translating it yields CASRGRGLPDNEQFF.

The V and J genes are TRBV20-1 and TRBJ2-1; unclear D gene. The CDR3 runs to 10 residues. V lost 1 base, J lost 8 bases, and 3 bases lay in between. Germline values: CDR1 DFQATT, CDR2 SNEGSKA (reference sequence). CDR3 residues: CSARVDEQFF. The DNA of the CDR3 is TGCAGTGCTAGAGTGGATGAGCAGTTCTTC.

This chain connects TRBV5-1 to TRBJ2-1; 7 bases agree with TRBD2. The CDR3 is 15 residues long. CDR1 is SGHRS, CDR2 YFSETQ, per germline. V lost 2 bases, J lost 1 base, and 3 bases stayed unmatched. The chain's CDR3 is CASSLREGSYNEQFF. For the CDR3, the DNA is TGCGCCAGCAGCTTAAGGGAGGGATCCTACAATGAGCAGTTCTTC.

This clone was recorded only once. The chain joins TRBV19 to TRBJ2-1; maybe TRBD1 (6 bases). Deletions cut 0 bases from V and 5 bases from J, with 17 bases between. This CDR3 spans 17 amino acids. Germline lookup yields CDR1 LNHDA and CDR2 SQIVND (reference sequence). CDR3 region: CASSIDPAGAWNNEQFF. In DNA form, the CDR3 reads TGTGCCAGTAGTATAGATCCCGCAGGGGCCTGGAACAATGAGCAGTTCTTC. The full variable domain, its missing parts supplied by reference TRBV19 and TRBJ2-1, is DGGITQSPKYLFRKEGQNVTLSCEQNLNHDAMYWYRQDPGQGLRLIYYSQIVNDFQKGDIAEGYSVSREKKESFPLTVTSAQKNPTAFYLCASSIDPAGAWNNEQFFGPGTRLTVL.

On this clone itself: One end of the junction fails to match germline, which may point to a read error. The chain carries TRBV5-8 and TRBJ1-2; D not resolved. Germline V CDR1 and CDR2: SGHTS, YDEGEE. The CDR3 totals 11 residues. CDR3 coding DNA: TGTGCCAGCAGCTTGACCCCCCGGATGAAGTTC. As protein: CASSLTPRMKF. Based on the CDR3 plus reference TRBV5-8 and TRBJ1-2, the full variable domain is EAGVTQSPTHLIKTRGQQATLRCSPISGHTSVYWYQQALGLGLQFLLWYDEGEERNRGNFPPRFSGRQFPNYSSELNVNALELEDSALYLCASSLTPRMKFGSGTRLTVV.

V and J are TRBV5-1 and TRBJ1-1; 8 nucleotides agree with TRBD1. The length of the CDR3 is 16 residues. With V trimmed by 1 base and J by 3 bases, 8 bases remained unmatched. CDR1 is SGHRS and CDR2 is YFSETQ in the germline V gene. The CDR3 sequence: CASSLMDRAIDTEAFF. The CDR3, as DNA: TGCGCCAGCAGCTTGATGGACAGGGCGATCGACACTGAAGCTTTCTTT.

This clone came up a few times. This chain connects TRBV19 to TRBJ2-1; D gene uncertain. Germline V gene lookup returns CDR1 LNHDA and CDR2 SQIVND (reference sequence). This CDR3 is built from 14 residues. Trimming took off 6 bases at V and 5 bases at J, with 14 bases between the two ends. CDR3 sequence (DNA): TGTGCCAGTAGCCCCCCAGTAAAGAACAATGAGCAGTTCTTC. Its protein is CASSPPVKNNEQFF.

This sequence joins TRBV7-2 and TRBJ1-2; 7 bases are a match to TRBD1. This CDR3 has 14 amino acids. Germline V CDR1 and CDR2: SGHTA, FQGNSA. Losses at the gene ends were 7 bases for V and 3 bases for J; bases not matched to a gene: 8. CDR3 region: CASTLEGADYGYTF. The CDR3, as DNA: TGTGCCAGCACCTTGGAGGGGGCGGACTATGGCTACACCTTC.

The genes are TRBV28 and TRBJ1-2, with D maybe TRBD1 (5 bases). The V gene's germline CDR1 is MDHEN and CDR2 SYDVKM. This CDR3 has 14 amino acids. The V end was cut by 5 bases, the J end by 8 bases, with 18 bases between. The CDR3 nucleotides are TGTGCCAGCAGTCCAGCCTCGGGGGTTCGAGGCTACACCTTC. It yields the protein CASSPASGVRGYTF.

This clone occurred once. This rearrangement joins TRBV3-1 (or the pseudogene TRBV3-2) to TRBJ2-3; 7 nucleotides align to TRBD2. The V and J ends lost 4 bases and 14 bases, in that order; junction bases with no gene match: 12. The CDR3 is 13 amino acids. CDR1 and CDR2 (germline): LGHDT, YNNKEL (reference sequence). The CDR3 DNA reads as TGTGCCAGCAGCCCCGTTAATTCGGGAGGCCGGTATTTT. Translated: CASSPVNSGGRYF.

The chain has TRBV4-3 and TRBJ2-7; D gene ambiguous. The CDR3 length is 17 residues. Germline CDR1 and CDR2: LGHNA and YSLEER. V was cut by 1 base and J by 4 bases, with 20 bases left in between. The DNA for the CDR3 is TGCGCCAGCAGCCAAGGTTTGTCGGTTGAGGCCACTTACGAGCAGTACTTC. It is translated as CASSQGLSVEATYEQYF.

The chain combines TRBV28 with TRBJ1-5, with unresolved D. Trimming cost V 7 bases and J 6 bases, with 7 bases left between them. The germline gives CDR1 MDHEN, CDR2 SYDVKM. The CDR3 is 11 residues long. The CDR3 reads CASTNGQPQHF. The CDR3 DNA reads TGTGCCAGCACCAACGGTCAGCCCCAGCATTTT.

The V call is TRBV4-3, the J call TRBJ1-4; TRBD1 matches at 11 bases. V shed 3 bases, J shed 3 bases, and the junction held 6 bases outside the gene matches. CDR3 length: 17 amino acids. Germline CDR1 LGHNA, CDR2 YSLEER. The CDR3 DNA reads TGCGCCAGCAGCCAGGGACAGGGGGAGATGGCTAATGAAAAACTGTTTTTT. Translating gives CASSQGQGEMANEKLFF.

J is TRBJ2-7 and V is TRBV6-1; 10 positions agree with TRBD1. In germline, CDR1 is MNHNS, CDR2 SASEGT. There are 17 residues in the CDR3. V trimming: 3 bases; J trimming: 0 bases; junction bases outside the gene matches: 8. CDR3 DNA: TGTGCCAGCAGTGACCCTGACAGGGGGCGAGGCTCCTACGAGCAGTACTTC. It encodes CASSDPDRGRGSYEQYF.

This chain uses TRBV7-2 with TRBJ1-2; TRBD1 aligns across 7 bases. The trim removed 2 bases at V and 5 bases at J, leaving 5 bases unmatched. Germline V lookup: CDR1 SGHTA, CDR2 FQGNSA. This CDR3 contains 14 residues. CDR3 bases: TGTGCCAGCAGCTTACTACAGGGGATATATGGCTACACCTTC. Encoded protein: CASSLLQGIYGYTF.

In nucleotides, the CDR3 is TGTGCCAGCAGATTGGGACATACGAACACCGGGGAGCTGTTTTTT. Translating it yields CASRLGHTNTGELFF. The chain employs TRBV2 and TRBJ2-2, with a weak D call TRBD1 (6 bases). The CDR3 loop spans 15 amino acids. Germline-derived CDR1 and CDR2 are SNHLY and FYNNEI. Trimming pared 6 bases from V and 0 bases from J, leaving 11 bases between.

DNA for the CDR3: TGTGCCAGCCTTTGGCGGGGGGGGAGCACCGGGGAGCTGTTTTTT. It yields the protein CASLWRGGSTGELFF. This sequence joins TRBV7-2 and TRBJ2-2; 9 nucleotides align to TRBD2. V was clipped by 8 bases and J by 4 bases; unmatched bases: 8. CDR1 and CDR2 (germline): SGHTA, FQGNSA. This CDR3 contains 15 residues.

The V and J genes are TRBV19 and TRBJ1-1; D unresolved. The CDR3 sequence is 13 residues long. V dropped 4 bases and J dropped 2 bases, with 8 bases sitting between them. Germline V gene sequence: CDR1 LNHDA, CDR2 SQIVND (reference sequence). CDR3 coding DNA: TGTGCCAGTAGTAAGGAGGGAAACACTGAAGCTTTCTTT. It is translated as CASSKEGNTEAFF.